This T cell receptor beta chain appears in the sequencing data of a study of cytomegalovirus exposure and HLA in healthy donors. Clones were read by immunoSEQ multiplex PCR, and TCRdb kept only the in-frame ones, dropping some. This table holds fewer than 200,000 clones, 90% to 97% found once. The trim removed 5 bases at V and 7 bases at J, leaving 6 bases unmatched. CDR1 and CDR2 (germline): MNHNY, SVGAGI (reference sequence). The CDR3 loop spans 13 amino acids. With respect to this clone: No antigen is known for it.

Points from the study as a whole: The investigators catalogued 150 to 200 TCR beta chains as cytomegalovirus-associated.

Material for sequencing was PBMCs. The clonotype was recovered from a woman younger than 30 in good health and CMV-seronegative. The V gene is TRBV6-6, the J gene TRBJ1-2, with TRBD1 matching 8 bases. CDR3 in amino acids: CASSPQGALGYTF. The CDR3 DNA reads TGTGCCAGCAGTCCGCAGGGGGCGCTTGGCTACACCTTC.